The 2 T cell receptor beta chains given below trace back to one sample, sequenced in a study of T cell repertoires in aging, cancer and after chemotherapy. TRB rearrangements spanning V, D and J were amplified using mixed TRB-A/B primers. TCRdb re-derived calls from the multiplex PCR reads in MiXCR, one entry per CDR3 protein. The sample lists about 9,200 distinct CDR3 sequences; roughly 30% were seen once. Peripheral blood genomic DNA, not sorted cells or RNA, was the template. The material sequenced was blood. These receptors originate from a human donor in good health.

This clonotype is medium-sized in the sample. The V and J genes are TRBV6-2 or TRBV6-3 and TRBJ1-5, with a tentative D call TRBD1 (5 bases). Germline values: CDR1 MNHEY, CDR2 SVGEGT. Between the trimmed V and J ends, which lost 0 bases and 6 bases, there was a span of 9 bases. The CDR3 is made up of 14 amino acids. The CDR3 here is CASSYSQGSQPQHF. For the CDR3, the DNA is TGTGCCAGCAGTTACTCGCAGGGCAGTCAGCCCCAGCATTTT.

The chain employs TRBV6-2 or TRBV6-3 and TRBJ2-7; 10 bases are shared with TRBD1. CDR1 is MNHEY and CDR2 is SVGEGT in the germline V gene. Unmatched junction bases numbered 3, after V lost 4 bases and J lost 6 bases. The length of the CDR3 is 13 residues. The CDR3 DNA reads TGTGCCAGCAGTTGGAGGACAGGGGGCGAGCAGTACTTC. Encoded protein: CASSWRTGGEQYF.